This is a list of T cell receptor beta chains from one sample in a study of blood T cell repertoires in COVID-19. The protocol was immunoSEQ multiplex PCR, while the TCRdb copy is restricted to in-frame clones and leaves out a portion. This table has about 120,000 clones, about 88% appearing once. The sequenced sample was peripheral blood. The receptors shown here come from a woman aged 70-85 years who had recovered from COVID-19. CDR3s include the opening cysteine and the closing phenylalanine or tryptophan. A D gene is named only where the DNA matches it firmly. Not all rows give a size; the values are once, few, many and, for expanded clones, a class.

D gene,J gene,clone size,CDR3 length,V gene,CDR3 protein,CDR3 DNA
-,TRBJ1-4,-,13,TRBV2,CASTSDTREKLFF,TGTGCCAGCACCTCGGACACGAGGGAAAAACTGTTTTTT
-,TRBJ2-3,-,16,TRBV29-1,CSVEPDGTFPTDTQYF,TGCAGCGTTGAGCCCGACGGGACTTTCCCCACAGATACGCAGTATTTT
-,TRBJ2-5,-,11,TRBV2,CASAGGETQYF,TGTGCCAGCGCGGGTGGGGAGACCCAGTACTTC
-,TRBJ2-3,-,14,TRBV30,CAWTQGKFTDTQYF,TGTGCCTGGACCCAGGGAAAGTTCACAGATACGCAGTATTTT
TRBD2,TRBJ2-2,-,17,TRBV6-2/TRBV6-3,CASSRGMGLTNTGELFF,TGTGCCAGCAGTAGAGGCATGGGACTAACGAACACCGGGGAGCTGTTTTTT
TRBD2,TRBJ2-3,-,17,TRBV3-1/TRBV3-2,CASSRRGGRAWGDTQYF,TGTGCCAGCAGCCGGAGAGGCGGGAGGGCCTGGGGAGATACGCAGTATTTT
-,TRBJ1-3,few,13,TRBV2,CASTRQTGGTIYF,TGTGCCAGCACCCGCCAGACAGGCGGAACCATATATTTT
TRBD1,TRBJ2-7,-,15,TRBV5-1,CASRVDRGNAYEQYF,TGCGCCAGCAGAGTGGACAGGGGGAATGCCTACGAGCAGTACTTC
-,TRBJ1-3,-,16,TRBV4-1,CASSQEEGLSGNTIYF,TGCGCCAGCAGCCAAGAGGAGGGGCTCTCTGGAAACACCATATATTTT
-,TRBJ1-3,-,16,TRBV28,CASRGSAGYSGNTIYF,TGTGCCAGCAGGGGCTCAGCAGGGTACTCTGGAAACACCATATATTTT
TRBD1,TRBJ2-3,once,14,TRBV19,CASKRTGSADTQYF,TGTGCCAGTAAGAGGACAGGTAGCGCAGATACGCAGTATTTT
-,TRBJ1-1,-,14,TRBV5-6,CASTSGPRGTEAFF,TGTGCCAGCACGTCGGGTCCCAGAGGCACTGAAGCTTTCTTT
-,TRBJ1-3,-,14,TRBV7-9,CASSSRVYGNTIYF,TGTGCCAGCAGCTCCAGGGTTTACGGAAACACCATATATTTT
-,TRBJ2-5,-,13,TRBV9,CASSAASQGTQYF,TGTGCCAGCAGCGCCGCCAGCCAGGGGACCCAGTACTTC
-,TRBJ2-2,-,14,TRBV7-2,CASSLVLYTGELFF,TGTGCCAGCAGCTTAGTTCTATACACCGGGGAGCTGTTTTTT
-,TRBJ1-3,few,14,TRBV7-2,CASSQQGSGNTIYF,TGTGCCAGCAGCCAACAGGGCTCTGGAAACACCATATATTTT
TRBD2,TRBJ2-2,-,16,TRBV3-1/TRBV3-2,CASSYSGGWNTGELFF,TGTGCCAGCAGCTATAGCGGGGGATGGAACACCGGGGAGCTGTTTTTT
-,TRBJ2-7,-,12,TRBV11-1,CASSLEGSEQYF,TGTGCCAGCAGCTTGGAGGGAAGCGAGCAGTACTTC
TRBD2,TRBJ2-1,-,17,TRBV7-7,CASSLEPGLVNQNEQFF,TGTGCCAGCAGCTTGGAGCCGGGACTAGTAAACCAGAATGAGCAGTTCTTC
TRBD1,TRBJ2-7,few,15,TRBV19,CASSATGAVTYEQYF,TGTGCCAGTAGTGCAACAGGGGCCGTTACCTACGAGCAGTACTTC
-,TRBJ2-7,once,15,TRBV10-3,CAISGRDGSWGEQYF,TGTGCCATCAGTGGACGGGACGGGAGCTGGGGTGAGCAGTACTTC
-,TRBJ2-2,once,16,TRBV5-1,CASSSQGSGKSGELFF,TGCGCCAGCAGCTCCCAGGGGAGCGGGAAGAGCGGGGAGCTGTTTTTT
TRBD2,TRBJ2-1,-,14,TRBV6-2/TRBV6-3,CASSLLAPYNEQFF,TGTGCCAGCAGTTTACTAGCGCCCTACAATGAGCAGTTCTTC
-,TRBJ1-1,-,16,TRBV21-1,CASSKASPGRNTEAFF,TGTGCCAGCAGCAAAGCGTCCCCAGGCAGGAACACTGAAGCTTTCTTT
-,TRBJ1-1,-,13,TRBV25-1,CASGGQTNTEAFF,TGTGCCAGTGGAGGCCAGACTAACACTGAAGCTTTCTTT
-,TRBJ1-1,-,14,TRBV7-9,CASSLSTGDTEAFF,TGTGCCAGCAGCTTGTCCACGGGGGACACTGAAGCTTTCTTT
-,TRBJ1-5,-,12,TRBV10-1,CASLAGDQPQHF,TGCGCCAGCTTGGCAGGGGATCAGCCCCAGCATTTT
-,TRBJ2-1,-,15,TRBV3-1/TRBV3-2,CASSRGLLSYNEQFF,TGTGCCAGCAGCCGTGGACTGTTGTCTTACAATGAGCAGTTCTTC
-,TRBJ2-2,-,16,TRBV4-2,CASSRGLADFTGELFF,TGTGCCAGCAGCCGGGGGCTAGCGGATTTCACCGGGGAGCTGTTTTTT
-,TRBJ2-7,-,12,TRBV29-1,CSAFTSSYEQYF,TGCAGCGCTTTCACTAGTTCCTACGAGCAGTACTTC
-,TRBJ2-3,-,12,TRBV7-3,CASSSGGDTQYF,TGTGCCAGCAGCTCGGGTGGAGATACGCAGTATTTT
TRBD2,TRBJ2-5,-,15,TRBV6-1,CASSELAGGPETQYF,TGTGCCAGCAGTGAATTAGCGGGAGGGCCAGAGACCCAGTACTTC
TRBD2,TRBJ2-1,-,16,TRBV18,CASSPGGTSGGNEQFF,TGTGCCAGCTCACCAGGTGGGACTAGCGGGGGTAATGAGCAGTTCTTC
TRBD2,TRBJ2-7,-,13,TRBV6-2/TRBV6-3,CASSWTSGYEQYF,TGTGCCAGCAGTTGGACTAGCGGGTACGAGCAGTACTTC
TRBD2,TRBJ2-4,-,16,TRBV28,CASSLRGTSGINIQYF,TGTGCCAGCAGTCTTAGGGGGACTAGCGGGATTAACATTCAGTACTTC
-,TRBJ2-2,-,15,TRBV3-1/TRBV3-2,CASSPPGVNTGELFF,TGTGCCAGCAGCCCCCCGGGGGTCAACACCGGGGAGCTGTTTTTT
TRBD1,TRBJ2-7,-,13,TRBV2,CASSRDRVYEQYF,TGTGCCAGCAGTCGGGACAGGGTTTACGAGCAGTACTTC
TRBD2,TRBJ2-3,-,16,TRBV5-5,CASSPVGGLATDTQYF,TGTGCCAGCAGCCCCGTAGGGGGACTAGCAACAGATACGCAGTATTTT
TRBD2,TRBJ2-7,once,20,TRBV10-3,CAISNTGGARTSGRGYEQYF,TGTGCCATCAGTAATACAGGGGGTGCCCGGACTAGCGGGAGAGGCTACGAGCAGTACTTC
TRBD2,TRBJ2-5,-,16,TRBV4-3,CASSLGGLAGGETQYF,TGCGCCAGCAGCCTTGGAGGGCTAGCGGGGGGAGAGACCCAGTACTTC
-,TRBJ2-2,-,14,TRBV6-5,CASMGQDIPGELFF,TGTGCCAGCATGGGCCAGGATATTCCCGGGGAGCTGTTTTTT
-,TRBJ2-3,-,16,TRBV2,CASSAGGPSSTDTQYF,TGTGCCAGCAGCGCCGGGGGACCGTCTTCCACAGATACGCAGTATTTT
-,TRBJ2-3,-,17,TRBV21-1,CASTPTGGRGRTDTQYF,TGTGCCAGCACACCCACGGGAGGGAGGGGGCGCACAGATACGCAGTATTTT
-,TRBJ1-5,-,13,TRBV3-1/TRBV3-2,CASSQTTAGLQHF,TGTGCCAGCAGCCAAACGACAGCGGGGCTCCAGCATTTT
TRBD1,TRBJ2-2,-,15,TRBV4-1,CASSQGTGATGELFF,TGCGCCAGCAGCCAAGGGACAGGGGCCACCGGGGAGCTGTTTTTT
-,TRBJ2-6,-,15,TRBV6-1,CASSELSSGANVLTF,TGTGCCAGCAGTGAACTGAGCTCTGGGGCCAACGTCCTGACTTTC
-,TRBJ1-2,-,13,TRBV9,CASSVETGRGYTF,TGTGCCAGCAGCGTAGAGACAGGACGAGGCTACACCTTC
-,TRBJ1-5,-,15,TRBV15,CATSSRGAGNQPQHF,TGTGCCACCAGCTCAAGGGGCGCAGGCAATCAGCCCCAGCATTTT
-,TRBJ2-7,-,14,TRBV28,CASSSTGRSYEQYF,TGTGCCAGCAGTTCGACAGGGAGGTCCTACGAGCAGTACTTC
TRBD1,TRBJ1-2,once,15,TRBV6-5,CASWDRVRGNYGYTF,TGTGCCAGCTGGGACAGGGTAAGAGGAAACTATGGCTACACCTTC
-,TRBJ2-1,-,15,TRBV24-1,CATSGTWTSYNEQFF,TGTGCCACCAGTGGGACATGGACCTCCTACAATGAGCAGTTCTTC
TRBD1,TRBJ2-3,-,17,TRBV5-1,CASSLVSGGAGTDTQYF,TGCGCCAGCAGCTTGGTATCAGGGGGCGCTGGCACAGATACGCAGTATTTT
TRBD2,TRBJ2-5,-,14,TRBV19,CASSRTSVWETQYF,TGTGCCAGTAGTAGGACTAGTGTGTGGGAGACCCAGTACTTC
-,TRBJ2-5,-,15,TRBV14,CASSQGTSRVETQYF,TGTGCCAGCAGCCAAGGGACCTCCAGGGTAGAGACCCAGTACTTC